This TCR beta chain is from a study of T cell responses to AZD1222 COVID-19 vaccine. Measured with immunoSEQ multiplex PCR; TCRdb has only the in-frame clones, and not every one. The repertoire holds approximately 160,000 clones, with more than 85% as singletons. Germline-derived CDR1 and CDR2 are LNHDA and SQIVND (reference sequence). The germline V and J ends were trimmed by 3 bases and 4 bases, with 12 bases remaining between them. CDR3 size: 14 residues. V is TRBV19 and J is TRBJ1-2; TRBD1 is a possible D gene (5 bases). This material consisted of peripheral blood, taken on day 0 of AZD1222 vaccination. The TCR comes from an adult in good health. CDR3 coding DNA: TGTGCCAGTAGTATGGCAGGGCTGCTCTATGGCTACACCTTC. Its protein product is CASSMAGLLYGYTF.